This entry features one T cell receptor beta chain sequence. Its antigen is unknown. The assay used deep level. Clones were read by immunoSEQ multiplex PCR, and TCRdb kept only the in-frame ones, dropping some. This sample has over 2 million clones, with about 95% found just once. These data are taken from a study of shared clonotypes between healthy human individuals. The study drew its donors from healthy HIV-negative adults without recent acute infections or vaccinations. The CDR3 consists of 16 residues. Germline V gives CDR1 MNHNS, CDR2 SASEGT. Trimming took off 2 bases at V and 7 bases at J, with 15 bases between the two ends. Study findings and constraints: For sorted subsets, rarefaction showed incomplete sequencing despite large depth.

Input material: naive CD4+ T cells sorted from blood. Subset defined: CD45RA+ positively selected. The V call is TRBV6-1, the J call TRBJ1-6; weak D call: TRBD1 (6 bases). This sequence was found in a man between 18 and 35 years old in good health. The DNA of the CDR3 is TGTGCCAGCAGTGAATACTTTTGGACAGAAAATTCACCCCTCCACTTT. Translated, it gives CASSEYFWTENSPLHF.